The 12 T cell receptor beta chains listed next were all sequenced from one sample in a study of shared clonotypes between healthy human individuals (TCRdb year 2020). Libraries were built with the immunoSEQ multiplex PCR assay. TCRdb holds this immuneACCESS table with in-frame rearrangements only. Some clones are missing; in checked studies, unresolved V genes explain under half, and the rest has no known cause. Present in this sample are more than 2,000,000 clones, over 85% of which were seen just once. The ten largest clones add up to around 0.4% of the sample. The specimen sequenced was naive CD4+ T cells from PBMCs. The cell subset or site label of this sample denotes: CD45RA+ positively selected. Receptors were obtained from a man younger than 35 in good health. Some clones in this sample may be carry-over from other donors' samples.

This sequence joins TRBV2 and TRBJ2-7; possibly TRBD2 for D (5 bases). The V end was cut by 10 bases, the J end by 2 bases, with 18 bases between. Germline V CDR1 and CDR2: SNHLY, FYNNEI. This CDR3 has 14 amino acids. CDR3 residues: CATGSGSHPYEQYF. Here the CDR3 DNA reads TGTGCCACTGGGTCGGGGTCTCACCCCTACGAGCAGTACTTC. Drawing the rest from reference TRBV2 and TRBJ2-7, the complete variable domain is EPEVTQTPSHQVTQMGQEVILRCVPISNHLYFYWYRQILGQKVEFLVSFYNNEISEKSEIFDDQFSVERPDGSNFTLKIRSTKLEDSAMYFCATGSGSHPYEQYFGPGTRLTVT.

The chain links TRBV5-1 to TRBJ2-7; 8 nucleotides agree with TRBD2. V trimming: 3 bases; J trimming: 0 bases; junction bases outside the gene matches: 8. Germline assignment: CDR1 SGHRS and CDR2 YFSETQ. This CDR3 spans 16 amino acids. CDR3 region: CASSSLAGAFSYEQYF. Written as DNA, the CDR3 is TGCGCCAGCAGCTCTCTAGCGGGCGCCTTCTCCTACGAGCAGTACTTC.

This rearrangement joins TRBV25-1 to TRBJ2-5, with D possibly being TRBD2 (5 bases). Between the trimmed V and J ends, which lost 7 bases and 2 bases, there was a span of 14 bases. The CDR3 contains 14 residues. CDR1 MGHDK and CDR2 SYGVNS come from the germline V gene. The CDR3 protein is CASKDGLYQETQYF. As DNA, the CDR3 is TGTGCCAGCAAGGACGGACTCTATCAAGAGACCCAGTACTTC.

The V and J genes are TRBV19 and TRBJ2-1; 13 bases are a match to TRBD2. This CDR3 is 15 amino acids long. CDR1 and CDR2 (germline): LNHDA, SQIVND (reference sequence). The V gene end was trimmed by 3 bases and the J gene end by 12 bases; junction bases not matched to a gene: 8. The CDR3 here is CASSIITSGRGRQFF. The CDR3 DNA reads as TGTGCCAGTAGTATCATCACTAGCGGGAGGGGACGGCAGTTCTTC.

V is TRBV28 and J is TRBJ1-2; D uncertain. Trimming removed 4 bases from V and 0 bases from J, with 15 bases in between. The CDR3 length is 16 residues. Germline-derived CDR1 and CDR2 are MDHEN and SYDVKM. CDR3 DNA: TGTGCCAGCAGTTCCTCTCCACTTGGTGCTAACTATGGCTACACCTTC. This translates into CASSSSPLGANYGYTF.

V usage is TRBV18 and J usage is TRBJ2-5, with D unclear. Germline CDR1 and CDR2: KGHSH and LQKENI. There are 11 residues in the CDR3. The ends were cut back, 5 bases at V and 0 bases at J, with 1 base in the middle. CDR3 nucleotide sequence: TGTGCCAGCTCAGACCAAGAGACCCAGTACTTC. Amino acid sequence: CASSDQETQYF.

The genes are TRBV13 and TRBJ1-1; D perhaps matches TRBD1 (5 bases). V was pared by 8 bases and J by 1 base, with 8 bases between. The CDR3 covers 12 residues. Germline V CDR1 and CDR2: PRHDT, FYEKMQ (reference sequence). DNA of the CDR3: TGTGCCAGCTCGGGGGGGAACACTGAAGCTTTCTTT. It is translated as CASSGGNTEAFF.

A note on this clone: Other nucleotide sequences from this sample produce the same CDR3. The rearrangement joins TRBV9 to TRBJ2-7; 7 bases map to TRBD1. V lost 0 bases to trimming and J lost 2 bases; unmatched junction nucleotides: 5. CDR1 is SGDLS, CDR2 YYNGEE, per germline. The CDR3 spans 15 residues. Written as DNA, the CDR3 is TGTGCCAGCAGCGTAGCCGGGACAGATCCCTACGAGCAGTACTTC. This translates into CASSVAGTDPYEQYF. Full variable domain (remainder filled in from reference TRBV9 and TRBJ2-7): DSGVTQTPKHLITATGQRVTLRCSPRSGDLSVYWYQQSLDQGLQFLIQYYNGEERAKGNILERFSAQQFPDLHSELNLSSLELGDSALYFCASSVAGTDPYEQYFGPGTRLTVT.

V usage is TRBV6-1 and J usage is TRBJ2-1, with D maybe TRBD2 (5 bases). CDR1 and CDR2 (germline): MNHNS, SASEGT. This CDR3 has 13 amino acids. Trimming cost V 1 base and J 9 bases, with 10 bases left between them. The CDR3 loop reads CASSEVGEGEQFF. CDR3 coding DNA: TGTGCCAGCAGTGAAGTAGGAGAGGGTGAGCAGTTCTTC.

This clone was counted once. The chain recombines TRBV4-1 with TRBJ2-1; D uncertain. The CDR3 is 12 amino acids. The germline V gene encodes CDR1 MGHRA and CDR2 YSYEKL. V shed 2 bases and J shed 10 bases, with 9 bases lying between them. The CDR3 nucleotides read TGCGCCAGCAGCCAACCGATGGGGGAGCAGTTCTTC. Protein product: CASSQPMGEQFF.

This rearrangement joins TRBV7-3 to TRBJ2-2; 11 bases align to TRBD2. Per germline, CDR1 SGHTA and CDR2 FQGTGA. The CDR3 totals 17 residues. Trimming cost V 4 bases and J 6 bases; bases outside gene matches: 10. CDR3 loop: CASSSFSGRAQAGELFF. The DNA of the CDR3 is TGTGCCAGCAGCTCTTTTAGCGGGAGGGCCCAAGCCGGGGAGCTGTTTTTT.

This rearrangement joins TRBV2 to TRBJ1-2; D not resolved. Trimming cost V 8 bases and J 5 bases, with 15 bases left between them. CDR1 and CDR2 from the germline V gene are SNHLY and FYNNEI. CDR3 size: 13 residues. Written as DNA, the CDR3 is TGTGCCAGCCGGACCGACAACAAGTATGGCTACACCTTC. Translation: CASRTDNKYGYTF.